These 22 T cell receptor beta chains originate from one sample sequenced in a study of identifying expanded T cells in peripheral blood. The table came from immunoSEQ multiplex PCR; TCRdb's copy has only in-frame clones and leaves some out. The sample holds about 100,000 clones; 75% to 90% are singletons and the top ten take about 16%. What was sequenced was blood. The source is a person aged 18-70 years in good health.

The DNA for the CDR3 is TGTGCCAGCAGCTTTTGGGGAATCTCCTACGAGCAGTACTTC. Translation: CASSFWGISYEQYF. The chain has TRBV13 and TRBJ2-5, with D uncertain. The J call may be in error: the DNA end matches TRBJ2-7 better. This CDR3 is 14 amino acids long. Germline loops: CDR1 PRHDT, CDR2 FYEKMQ (reference sequence).

The rearrangement uses TRBV6-5 and TRBJ1-4; TRBD1 matches 10 bases. Germline V CDR1 and CDR2: MNHEY, SVGAGI. V lost 7 bases and J lost 6; bases outside the gene matches: 5. The CDR3 spans 14 residues. This CDR3 is CASTPGTGDEKLFF. CDR3 DNA: TGTGCCAGCACCCCCGGGACAGGGGATGAAAAACTGTTTTTT.

The chain employs TRBV7-7 and TRBJ2-5; D is unclear. The V gene's germline CDR1 is SSHAT and CDR2 FNYEAQ (reference sequence). CDR3 length: 13 amino acids. Trimming cost V 3 bases and J 6 bases, with 11 bases left between them. CDR3 protein: CASSFIVGKTQYF. In DNA, the CDR3 is TGTGCCAGCAGCTTCATAGTGGGAAAGACCCAGTACTTC.

In this sample, this clone turned up once. The V and J genes are TRBV7-9 and TRBJ2-2, with 7 bases aligning to TRBD2. Germline V gene data show CDR1 as SEHNR and CDR2 as FQNEAQ (reference sequence). J was trimmed by 6 bases and V by 1 base; bases with no gene match: 8. CDR3 length equals 16 residues. CDR3 in DNA: TGTGCCAGCAGCTTAGTGTTCCGCCGGGAGGCCGGGGAGCTGTTTTTT. It is translated as CASSLVFRREAGELFF.

V usage is TRBV5-1 and J usage is TRBJ2-3; D gene uncertain. The CDR3 is 15 amino acids. The V end lost 0 bases, the J end lost 4 bases, and 12 bases lay between the germline ends. CDR1 SGHRS and CDR2 YFSETQ come from the germline V gene. The CDR3 bases are TGCGCCAGCAGCTTGGGGACGCTCGGCCCAGATACGCAGTATTTT. Residues: CASSLGTLGPDTQYF.

The genes are TRBV18 and TRBJ1-5; 8 nucleotides align to TRBD1. The CDR3 spans 15 residues. V lost 3 bases and J lost 7; bases outside the gene matches: 8. Germline-derived CDR1 and CDR2 are KGHSH and LQKENI. CDR3 in DNA: TGTGCCAGCTCACCCGCGACAGGGGTAGACCAGCCCCAGCATTTT. Its translation: CASSPATGVDQPQHF.

This rearrangement joins TRBV10-3 to TRBJ1-3, with D perhaps TRBD1 (6 bases). Per the germline V gene, CDR1 is ENHRY and CDR2 is SYGVKD. V lost 3 bases and J 6 bases, leaving 9 bases between the germline ends. This CDR3 contains 13 residues. CDR3 DNA sequence: TGTGCCATCAGTGAACAGGGTCTAAACACCATATATTTT. Residues: CAISEQGLNTIYF.

This clone was found many times. V is TRBV5-1 and J is TRBJ1-2, with D hard to call. The V end was cut by 4 bases, the J end by 4 bases, with 8 bases between. Looked up from germline, CDR1 is SGHRS and CDR2 is YFSETQ. The CDR3 spans 12 residues. This chain's CDR3 is CASSPWGYGYTF. The DNA of the CDR3 is TGCGCCAGCAGCCCCTGGGGCTATGGCTACACCTTC.

This clone was observed a few times. The J gene is TRBJ2-7, the V gene TRBV6-1, with 8 bases lining up with TRBD2. V lost 1 base and J lost 7; bases outside the gene matches: 6. The CDR3 is 14 amino acids. Per germline, CDR1 MNHNS and CDR2 SASEGT. In DNA, the CDR3 is TGTGCCAGCAGTGAAGGCGCGGGGGGCGGGGAGCAGTACTTC. It yields the protein CASSEGAGGGEQYF.

The chain combines TRBV25-1 with TRBJ2-6; 7 bases fit TRBD1. The V segment lost 3 bases and the J segment 3 bases; nucleotides outside the gene matches: 8. The CDR3 is made up of 17 amino acids. The germline V gene has CDR1 MGHDK and CDR2 SYGVNS. The CDR3 DNA sequence: TGTGCCAGCAGTGAGTCAACAGGGGCCTATGGGGCCAACGTCCTGACTTTC. Amino acid sequence: CASSESTGAYGANVLTF.

This clone has a handful of counts. The chain joins TRBV19 to TRBJ1-1; 9 positions match TRBD1. V lost 5 bases and J lost 0; bases outside the gene matches: 4. Germline assignment: CDR1 LNHDA and CDR2 SQIVND (reference sequence). The CDR3 is made up of 15 amino acids. The CDR3 is CASSDRGTVNTEAFF. DNA for the CDR3: TGTGCCAGTAGTGACAGGGGGACTGTGAACACTGAAGCTTTCTTT.

J is TRBJ1-1 and V is TRBV7-2, with 9 bases that match TRBD1. V lost 3 bases to trimming and J lost 0 bases; unmatched junction nucleotides: 11. The germline gives CDR1 SGHTA, CDR2 FQGNSA. The CDR3 length is 18 residues. CDR3 residues: CASSFGTGMGPVNTEAFF. Written as DNA, the CDR3 is TGTGCCAGCAGCTTCGGGACAGGGATGGGGCCCGTGAACACTGAAGCTTTCTTT. Filled out from reference TRBV7-2 and TRBJ1-1, the complete variable domain reads GAGVSQSPSNKVTEKGKDVELRCDPISGHTALYWYRQSLGQGLEFLIYFQGNSAPDKSGLPSDRFSAERTGGSVSTLTIQRTQQEDSAVYLCASSFGTGMGPVNTEAFFGQGTRLTVV.

The rearrangement joins TRBV5-4 to TRBJ2-1, with D maybe TRBD2 (5 bases). The CDR3 length is 15 residues. Trimming shortened V by 0 bases and J by 5 bases, and 12 bases separated the two germline ends. CDR1 and CDR2 from the germline V gene are SGHNT and YYREEE (reference sequence). The CDR3 sequence: CASSLDVASHNEQFF. CDR3 DNA: TGTGCCAGCAGCTTGGATGTAGCGTCCCACAATGAGCAGTTCTTC.

The chain employs TRBV7-9 and TRBJ2-4; D gene unclear. The germline V gene has CDR1 SEHNR and CDR2 FQNEAQ (reference sequence). The CDR3 runs to 14 residues. V lost 3 bases and J lost 8, with 14 bases in between. Here the CDR3 DNA reads TGTGCCAGCAGCTTGGACCACCCCCCGGACATTCAGTACTTC. Translation gives CASSLDHPPDIQYF.

The CDR3 sequence is CASSASGGSYNSPLHF. The CDR3 DNA follows: TGTGCCAGCAGCGCGTCGGGGGGTTCTTATAATTCACCCCTCCACTTT. The chain carries TRBV9 and TRBJ1-6; perhaps TRBD1 as D (5 bases). The germline gives CDR1 SGDLS, CDR2 YYNGEE. The ends were cut back, 3 bases at V and 4 bases at J, with 14 bases in the middle. The CDR3 loop spans 16 amino acids.

The V call is TRBV7-9, the J call TRBJ1-1; a possible D gene is TRBD1 (6 bases). Trimming stripped 4 bases from V and 10 bases from J, with 13 bases between. The CDR3 consists of 12 residues. Germline-derived CDR1 and CDR2 are SEHNR and FQNEAQ (reference sequence). The chain's CDR3 is CASSSGVSRAFF. The CDR3 coding sequence is TGTGCCAGCAGCTCAGGGGTCTCGAGAGCTTTCTTT.

The genes are TRBV18 and TRBJ2-5; no reliable D call. The CDR3 extends over 12 amino acids. Trimming took off 3 bases at V and 4 bases at J, with 6 bases between the two ends. Germline V gene lookup returns CDR1 KGHSH and CDR2 LQKENI. Written as DNA, the CDR3 is TGTGCCAGCTCACCGACTGGAGAGACCCAGTACTTC. This translates into CASSPTGETQYF.

On this clone: In the same sample, other DNA sequences code for this CDR3. The chain uses TRBV6-5 and TRBJ2-3, with TRBD2 as a possible D gene (6 bases). The CDR3 contains 14 residues. Germline CDR1 is MNHEY and CDR2 is SVGAGI. V was clipped by 2 bases and J by 0 bases, with 6 bases between them. CDR3 protein: CASSYGRSTDTQYF. The CDR3 coding sequence is TGTGCCAGCAGTTACGGGAGGAGCACAGATACGCAGTATTTT.

This chain joins TRBV11-3 and TRBJ2-2; the D is unclear. Trimming removed 0 bases from V and 8 bases from J, with 7 bases in between. The CDR3 extends over 13 amino acids. Germline V lookup: CDR1 SGHNT, CDR2 YENEEA. CDR3: CASSLDYSGELFF. CDR3 bases: TGTGCCAGCAGCTTAGATTATTCGGGGGAGCTGTTTTTT.

The chain links TRBV5-1 to TRBJ2-7; D gene uncertain. Per germline, CDR1 SGHRS and CDR2 YFSETQ. Trimming took 0 bases from V and 4 from J, leaving 8 bases between them. The CDR3 contains 13 residues. CDR3 loop: CASSLAVAYEQYF. CDR3 bases: TGCGCCAGCAGCTTGGCCGTTGCTTACGAGCAGTACTTC.

This clone has a single count. The chain is built from TRBV11-1 and TRBJ2-5, with D perhaps matching TRBD2 (5 bases). Trimming took off 5 bases at V and 4 bases at J, with 14 bases between the two ends. CDR3 length equals 14 residues. Germline assignment: CDR1 SGHAT and CDR2 FQDESV (reference sequence). Here the CDR3 reads CASSHRGFIETQYF. CDR3 DNA sequence: TGTGCCAGCAGCCATCGGGGTTTCATAGAGACCCAGTACTTC.

Here the CDR3 reads CASKGVQGWHYNEQFF. The CDR3 DNA reads TGTGCCAGTAAGGGGGTACAGGGGTGGCACTACAATGAGCAGTTCTTC. The chain has TRBV19 and TRBJ2-1; 7 bases fit TRBD1. There are 16 residues in the CDR3. The germline CDR1 and CDR2 sequences are LNHDA and SQIVND (reference sequence). V dropped 7 bases and J dropped 3; count of bases not matched to a gene: 12.